The source of this T cell receptor beta chain is a study of shared clonotypes between healthy human individuals. Sorted subsets were amplified in replicate PCRs using 200 ng DNA, about 30,000 T cell genomes. Method: immunoSEQ multiplex PCR; TCRdb's copy keeps in-frame clones and lacks some. The sample includes 2 million to 2.5 million clones, around 95% of them seen just once. Remarks on this clone: The antigen is not known.

The study's findings and limits: Sampling covered blood only; tissue repertoires likely differ.

The receptor's source is a man younger than 35 in good health. The source material was naive CD4+ T cells sorted from blood. As to subset: CD45RA+ positively selected.

CDR3: CASSLDPTGPGYF. As DNA, the CDR3 is TGTGCCAGCAGCTTGGATCCCACGGGTCCGGGGTACTTC. The rearrangement joins TRBV5-4 to TRBJ2-5; D gene uncertain. The V end lost 0 bases, the J end lost 13 bases, and 16 bases lay between the germline ends. This CDR3 has 13 residues. In germline, CDR1 is SGHNT, CDR2 YYREEE (reference sequence).